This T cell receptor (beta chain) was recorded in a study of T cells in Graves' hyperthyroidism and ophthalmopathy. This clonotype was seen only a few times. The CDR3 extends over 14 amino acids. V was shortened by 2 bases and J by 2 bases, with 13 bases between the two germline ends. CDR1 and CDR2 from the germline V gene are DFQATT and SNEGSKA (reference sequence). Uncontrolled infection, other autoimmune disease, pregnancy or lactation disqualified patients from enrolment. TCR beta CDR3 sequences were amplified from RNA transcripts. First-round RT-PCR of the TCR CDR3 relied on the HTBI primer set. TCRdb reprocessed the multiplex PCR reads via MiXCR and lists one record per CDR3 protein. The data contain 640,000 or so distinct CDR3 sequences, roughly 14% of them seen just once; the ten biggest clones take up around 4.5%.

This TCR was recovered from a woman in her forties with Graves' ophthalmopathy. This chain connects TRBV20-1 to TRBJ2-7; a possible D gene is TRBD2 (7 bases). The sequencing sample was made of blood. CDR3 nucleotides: TGCAGTGCTAGAAGGGGGGAGGGAACCTACGAGCAGTACTTC. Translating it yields CSARRGEGTYEQYF.